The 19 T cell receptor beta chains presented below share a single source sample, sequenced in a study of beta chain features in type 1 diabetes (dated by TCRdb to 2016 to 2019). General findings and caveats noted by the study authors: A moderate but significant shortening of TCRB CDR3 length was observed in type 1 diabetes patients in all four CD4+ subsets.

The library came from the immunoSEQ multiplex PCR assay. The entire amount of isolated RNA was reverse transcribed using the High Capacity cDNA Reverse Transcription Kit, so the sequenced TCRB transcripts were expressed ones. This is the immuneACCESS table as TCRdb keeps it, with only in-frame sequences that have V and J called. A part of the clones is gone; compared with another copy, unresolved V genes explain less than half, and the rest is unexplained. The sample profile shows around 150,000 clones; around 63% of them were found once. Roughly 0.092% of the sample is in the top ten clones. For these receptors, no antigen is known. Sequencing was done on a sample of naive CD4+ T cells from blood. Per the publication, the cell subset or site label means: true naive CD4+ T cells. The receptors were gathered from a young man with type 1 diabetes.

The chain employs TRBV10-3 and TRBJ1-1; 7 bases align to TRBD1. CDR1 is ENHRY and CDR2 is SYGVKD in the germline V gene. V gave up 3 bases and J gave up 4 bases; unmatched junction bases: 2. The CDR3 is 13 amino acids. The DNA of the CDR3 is TGTGCCATCAGTGATTCAGGGGGCACTGAAGCTTTCTTT. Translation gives CAISDSGGTEAFF.

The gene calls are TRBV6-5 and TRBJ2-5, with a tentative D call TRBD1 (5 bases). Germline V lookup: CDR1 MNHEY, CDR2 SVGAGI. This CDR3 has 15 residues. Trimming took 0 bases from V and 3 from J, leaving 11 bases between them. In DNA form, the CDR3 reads TGTGCCAGCAGTTACTCTGGCAGGGCCGAAGAGACCCAGTACTTC. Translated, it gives CASSYSGRAEETQYF.

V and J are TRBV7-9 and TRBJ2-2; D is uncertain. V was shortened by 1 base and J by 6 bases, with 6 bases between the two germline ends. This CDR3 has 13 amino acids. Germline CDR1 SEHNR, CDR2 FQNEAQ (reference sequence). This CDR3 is CASSLGEAGELFF. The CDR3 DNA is TGTGCCAGCAGCTTAGGTGAAGCCGGGGAGCTGTTTTTT.

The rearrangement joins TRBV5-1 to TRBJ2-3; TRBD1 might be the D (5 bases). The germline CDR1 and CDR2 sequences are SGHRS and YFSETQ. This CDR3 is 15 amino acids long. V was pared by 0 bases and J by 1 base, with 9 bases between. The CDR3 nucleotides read TGCGCCAGCAGCTTGGCTGCAGGGCGCACAGATACGCAGTATTTT. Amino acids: CASSLAAGRTDTQYF.

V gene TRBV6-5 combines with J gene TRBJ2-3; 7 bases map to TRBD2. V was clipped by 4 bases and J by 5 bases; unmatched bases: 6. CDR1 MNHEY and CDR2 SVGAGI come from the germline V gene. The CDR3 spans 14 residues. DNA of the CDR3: TGTGCCAGCAGTTCCCGGGGGGTTGAAGATACGCAGTATTTT. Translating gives CASSSRGVEDTQYF.

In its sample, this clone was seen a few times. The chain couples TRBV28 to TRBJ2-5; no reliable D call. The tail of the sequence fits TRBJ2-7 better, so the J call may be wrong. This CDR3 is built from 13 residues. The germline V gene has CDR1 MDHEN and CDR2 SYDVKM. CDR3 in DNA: TGTGCCAGCAGTTTGAACCTCCCCTACGAGCAGTACTTC. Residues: CASSLNLPYEQYF.

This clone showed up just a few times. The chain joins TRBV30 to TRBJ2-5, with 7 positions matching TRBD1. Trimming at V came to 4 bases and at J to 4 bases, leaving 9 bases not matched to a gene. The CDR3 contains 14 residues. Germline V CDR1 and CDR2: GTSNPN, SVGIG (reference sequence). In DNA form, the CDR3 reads TGTGCCTGGACCCAGACAGGGTGGAGAGAGACCCAGTACTTC. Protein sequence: CAWTQTGWRETQYF.

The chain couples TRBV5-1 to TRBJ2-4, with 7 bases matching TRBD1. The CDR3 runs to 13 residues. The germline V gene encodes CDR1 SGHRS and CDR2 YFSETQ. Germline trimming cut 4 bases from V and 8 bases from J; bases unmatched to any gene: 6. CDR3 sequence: CASSLGTVDIQYF. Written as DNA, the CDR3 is TGCGCCAGCAGCCTCGGGACAGTTGACATTCAGTACTTC.

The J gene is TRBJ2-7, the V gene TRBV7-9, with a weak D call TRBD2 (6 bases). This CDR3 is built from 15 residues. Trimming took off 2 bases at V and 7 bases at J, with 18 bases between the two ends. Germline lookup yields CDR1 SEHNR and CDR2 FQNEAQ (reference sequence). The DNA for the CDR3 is TGTGCCAGCAGCTTAACCCGGGACGGGGGTTTAGAGCAGTACTTC. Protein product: CASSLTRDGGLEQYF. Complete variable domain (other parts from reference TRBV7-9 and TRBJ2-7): DTGVSQNPRHKITKRGQNVTFRCDPISEHNRLYWYRQTLGQGPEFLTYFQNEAQLEKSRLLSDRFSAERPKGSFSTLEIQRTEQGDSAMYLCASSLTRDGGLEQYFGPGTRLTVT.

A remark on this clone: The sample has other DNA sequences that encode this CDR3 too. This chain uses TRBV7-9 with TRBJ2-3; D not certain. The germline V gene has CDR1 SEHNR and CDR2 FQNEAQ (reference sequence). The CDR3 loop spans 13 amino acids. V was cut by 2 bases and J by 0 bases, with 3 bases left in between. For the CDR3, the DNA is TGTGCCAGCAGCTTATCGAGCACAGATACGCAGTATTTT. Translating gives CASSLSSTDTQYF.

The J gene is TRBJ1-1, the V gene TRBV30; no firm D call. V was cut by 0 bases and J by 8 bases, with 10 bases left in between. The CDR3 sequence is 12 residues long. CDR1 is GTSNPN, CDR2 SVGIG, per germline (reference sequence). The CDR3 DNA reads TGTGCCTGGAGTGTACCCCTCCCAGAAGCTTTCTTT. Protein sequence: CAWSVPLPEAFF.

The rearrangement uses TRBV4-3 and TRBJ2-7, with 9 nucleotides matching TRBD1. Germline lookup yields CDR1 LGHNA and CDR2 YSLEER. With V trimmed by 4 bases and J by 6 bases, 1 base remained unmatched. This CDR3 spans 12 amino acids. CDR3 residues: CASSRDRVEQYF. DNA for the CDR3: TGCGCCAGCAGCCGGGACAGGGTCGAGCAGTACTTC.

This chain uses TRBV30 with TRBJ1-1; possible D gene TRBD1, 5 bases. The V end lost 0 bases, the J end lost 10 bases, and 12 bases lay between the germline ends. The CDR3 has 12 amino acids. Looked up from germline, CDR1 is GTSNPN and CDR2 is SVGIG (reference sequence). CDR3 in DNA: TGTGCCTGGAGTGTACAACGGGGCAGAGCTTTCTTT. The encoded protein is CAWSVQRGRAFF.

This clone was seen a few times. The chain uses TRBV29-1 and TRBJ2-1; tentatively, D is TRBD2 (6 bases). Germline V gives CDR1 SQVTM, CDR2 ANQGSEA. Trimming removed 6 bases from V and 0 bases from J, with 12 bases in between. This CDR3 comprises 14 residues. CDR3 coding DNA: TGCAGCGTGCTGCGGGGCTTCTCCTACAATGAGCAGTTCTTC. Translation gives CSVLRGFSYNEQFF.

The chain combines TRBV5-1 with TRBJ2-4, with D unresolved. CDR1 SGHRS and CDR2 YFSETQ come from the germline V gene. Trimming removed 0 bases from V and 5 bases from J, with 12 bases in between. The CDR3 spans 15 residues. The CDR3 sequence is CASSLARHEENIQYF. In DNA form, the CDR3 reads TGCGCCAGCAGCTTGGCCCGTCATGAGGAAAACATTCAGTACTTC.

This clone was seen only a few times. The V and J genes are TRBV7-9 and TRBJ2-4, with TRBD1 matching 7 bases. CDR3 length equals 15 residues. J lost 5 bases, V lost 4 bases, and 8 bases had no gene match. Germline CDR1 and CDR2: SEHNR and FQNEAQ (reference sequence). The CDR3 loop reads CASSSPTGAQNIQYF. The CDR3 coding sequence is TGTGCCAGCAGCTCCCCTACAGGGGCCCAAAACATTCAGTACTTC.

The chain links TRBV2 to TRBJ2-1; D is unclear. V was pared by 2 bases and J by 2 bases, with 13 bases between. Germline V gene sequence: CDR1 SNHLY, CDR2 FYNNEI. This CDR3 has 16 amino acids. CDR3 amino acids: CASSERSPPAYNEQFF. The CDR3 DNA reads TGTGCCAGCAGTGAACGTTCTCCCCCTGCCTACAATGAGCAGTTCTTC.

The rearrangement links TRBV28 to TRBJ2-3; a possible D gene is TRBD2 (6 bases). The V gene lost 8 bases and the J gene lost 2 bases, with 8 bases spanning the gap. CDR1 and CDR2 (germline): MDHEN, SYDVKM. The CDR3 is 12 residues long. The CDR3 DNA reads TGTGCCAGCGGGGGGAACACAGATACGCAGTATTTT. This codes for CASGGNTDTQYF.

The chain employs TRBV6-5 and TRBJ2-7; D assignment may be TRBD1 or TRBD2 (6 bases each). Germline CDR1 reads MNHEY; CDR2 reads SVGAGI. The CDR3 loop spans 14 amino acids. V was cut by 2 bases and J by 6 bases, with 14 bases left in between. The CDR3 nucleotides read TGTGCCAGCAGTTACAACAGGGAGGCGCTCGAGCAGTACTTC. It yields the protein CASSYNREALEQYF.